This T cell receptor (beta chain) derives from a study of beta chain features in type 1 diabetes. General study results and limits: The cDNA sequencing approach could over-represent high-TCR-expressing cells. Naive, central memory and Treg TCRB repertoires appeared more alike in patients than in healthy donors. More deletions and fewer insertions at VDJ junctions were found in patients with type 1 diabetes.

CDR1 and CDR2 (germline): SGHRS, YFSETQ. The CDR3 consists of 13 residues. Deletions cut 0 bases from V and 11 bases from J, with 14 bases between. Isolated RNA was reverse transcribed in full, so expressed TCRB transcripts were sequenced. The protocol was immunoSEQ multiplex PCR, while the TCRdb copy is restricted to in-frame clones and leaves out a portion. The profile shows around 340,000 clones, 6.5% to 10% of them singletons. This clone was observed a handful of times. Its antigen is still unknown. This receptor was obtained from a young woman in good health. The sequenced sample consisted of central memory CD4+ T cells from blood. The rearrangement uses TRBV5-1 and TRBJ1-1; D ambiguous. The CDR3 sequence is CASSLALKARAFF. The CDR3 DNA follows: TGCGCCAGCAGCTTGGCCCTTAAGGCTCGGGCTTTCTTT.